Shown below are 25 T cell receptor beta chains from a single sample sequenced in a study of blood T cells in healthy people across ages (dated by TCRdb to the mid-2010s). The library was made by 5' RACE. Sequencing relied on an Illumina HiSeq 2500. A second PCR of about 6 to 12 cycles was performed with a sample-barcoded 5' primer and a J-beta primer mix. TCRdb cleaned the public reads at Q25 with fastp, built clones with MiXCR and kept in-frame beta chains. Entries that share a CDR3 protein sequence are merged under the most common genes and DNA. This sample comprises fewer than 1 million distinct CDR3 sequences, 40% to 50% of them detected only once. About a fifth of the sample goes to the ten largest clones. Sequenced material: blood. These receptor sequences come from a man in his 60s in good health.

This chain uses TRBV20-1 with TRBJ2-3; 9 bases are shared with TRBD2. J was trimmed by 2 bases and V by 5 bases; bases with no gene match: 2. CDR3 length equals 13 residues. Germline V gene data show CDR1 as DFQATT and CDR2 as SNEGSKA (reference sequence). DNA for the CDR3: TGCAGTGCTGGCGGGGGGGCCACAGATACGCAGTATTTT. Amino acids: CSAGGGATDTQYF.

The CDR3 protein is CASIRSTMAFF. The DNA of the CDR3 is TGTGCCAGCATACGGAGTACTATGGCTTTCTTT. This sequence joins TRBV6-6 and TRBJ1-1; no firm D call. The CDR3 runs to 11 residues. V lost 7 bases to trimming and J lost 11 bases, with 14 bases between them. CDR1 and CDR2 (germline): MNHNY, SVGAGI (reference sequence).

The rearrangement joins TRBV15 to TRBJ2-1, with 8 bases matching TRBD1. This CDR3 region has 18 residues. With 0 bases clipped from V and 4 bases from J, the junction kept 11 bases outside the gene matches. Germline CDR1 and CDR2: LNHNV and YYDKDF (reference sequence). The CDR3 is CATSRDRDRTKPYNEQFF. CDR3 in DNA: TGTGCCACCAGCAGAGATAGGGACAGGACCAAACCTTACAATGAGCAGTTCTTC.

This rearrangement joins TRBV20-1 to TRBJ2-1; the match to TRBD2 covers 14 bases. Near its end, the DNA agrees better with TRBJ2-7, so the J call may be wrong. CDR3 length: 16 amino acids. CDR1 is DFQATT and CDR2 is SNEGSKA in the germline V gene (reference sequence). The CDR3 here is CSASAGLAGANNEQYF. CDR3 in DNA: TGCAGTGCTAGCGCGGGACTAGCGGGGGCGAACAATGAGCAGTACTTC.

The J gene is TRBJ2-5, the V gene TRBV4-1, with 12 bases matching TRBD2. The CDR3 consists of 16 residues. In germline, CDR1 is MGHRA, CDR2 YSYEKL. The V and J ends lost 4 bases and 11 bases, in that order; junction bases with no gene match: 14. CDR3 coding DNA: TGCGCCAGCAGCCGGAATCTAGCGGGGGGGCAAAATGAGCAGTACTTC. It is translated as CASSRNLAGGQNEQYF.

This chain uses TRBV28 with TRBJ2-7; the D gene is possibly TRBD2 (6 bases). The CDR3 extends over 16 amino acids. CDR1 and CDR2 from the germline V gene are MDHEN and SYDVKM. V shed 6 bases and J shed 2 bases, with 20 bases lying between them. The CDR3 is CASRFFGGAGTYEQYF. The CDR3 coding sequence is TGTGCCAGCAGATTCTTCGGAGGGGCGGGTACCTACGAGCAGTACTTC.

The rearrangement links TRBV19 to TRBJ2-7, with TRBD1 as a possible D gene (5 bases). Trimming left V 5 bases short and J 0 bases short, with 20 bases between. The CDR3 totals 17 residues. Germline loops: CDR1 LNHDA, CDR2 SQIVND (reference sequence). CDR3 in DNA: TGTGCCAGTAGTGTTCGACAGAGTGAGCACTTCTCCTACGAGCAGTACTTC. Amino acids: CASSVRQSEHFSYEQYF. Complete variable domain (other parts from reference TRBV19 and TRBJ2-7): DGGITQSPKYLFRKEGQNVTLSCEQNLNHDAMYWYRQDPGQGLRLIYYSQIVNDFQKGDIAEGYSVSREKKESFPLTVTSAQKNPTAFYLCASSVRQSEHFSYEQYFGPGTRLTVT.

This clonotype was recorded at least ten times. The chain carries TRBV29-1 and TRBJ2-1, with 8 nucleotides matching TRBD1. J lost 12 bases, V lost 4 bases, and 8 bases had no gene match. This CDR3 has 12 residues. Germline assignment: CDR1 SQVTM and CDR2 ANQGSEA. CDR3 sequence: CSVGQGSAGQFF. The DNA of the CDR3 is TGCAGCGTTGGACAGGGGTCCGCCGGGCAGTTCTTC.

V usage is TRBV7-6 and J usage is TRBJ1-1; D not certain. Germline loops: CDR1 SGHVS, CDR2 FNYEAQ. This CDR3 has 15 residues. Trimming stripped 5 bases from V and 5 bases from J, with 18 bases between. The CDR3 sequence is CASSPSGQADTEAFF. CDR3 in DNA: TGTGCCAGCAGCCCGAGTGGGCAGGCGGATACTGAAGCTTTCTTT.

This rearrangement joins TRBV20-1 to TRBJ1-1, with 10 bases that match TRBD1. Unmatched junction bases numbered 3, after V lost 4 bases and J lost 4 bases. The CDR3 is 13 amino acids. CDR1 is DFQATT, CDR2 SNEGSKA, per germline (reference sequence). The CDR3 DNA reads TGCAGTGCTATTGGGACAGGGGTCACTGAAGCTTTCTTT. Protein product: CSAIGTGVTEAFF.

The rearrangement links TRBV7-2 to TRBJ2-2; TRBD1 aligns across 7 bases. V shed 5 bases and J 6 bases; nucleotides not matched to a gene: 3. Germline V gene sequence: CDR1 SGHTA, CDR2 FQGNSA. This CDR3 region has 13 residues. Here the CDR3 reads CASSKTGAGELFF. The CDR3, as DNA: TGTGCCAGCAGCAAAACAGGGGCCGGGGAGCTGTTTTTT.

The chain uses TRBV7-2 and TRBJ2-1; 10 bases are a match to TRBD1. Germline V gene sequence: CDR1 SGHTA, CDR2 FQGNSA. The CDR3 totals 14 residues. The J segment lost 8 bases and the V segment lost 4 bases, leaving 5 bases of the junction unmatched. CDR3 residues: CASSSDRGGYEQFF. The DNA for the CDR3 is TGTGCCAGCAGCTCGGACAGGGGGGGATATGAGCAGTTCTTC.

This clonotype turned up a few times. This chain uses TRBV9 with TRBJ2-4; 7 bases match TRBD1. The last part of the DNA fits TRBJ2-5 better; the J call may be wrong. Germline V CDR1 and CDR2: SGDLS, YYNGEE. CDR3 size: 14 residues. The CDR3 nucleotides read TGTGCCAGCAGCCACGGGACAGAACAAGAGACCCAGTACTTC. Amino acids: CASSHGTEQETQYF.

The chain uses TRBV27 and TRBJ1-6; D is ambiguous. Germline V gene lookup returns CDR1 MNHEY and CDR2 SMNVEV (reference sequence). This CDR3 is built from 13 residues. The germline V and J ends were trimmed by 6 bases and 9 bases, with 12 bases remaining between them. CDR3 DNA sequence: TGTGCCAGCAGCGTCAAGCAAACTTCACCCCTCCACTTT. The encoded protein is CASSVKQTSPLHF.

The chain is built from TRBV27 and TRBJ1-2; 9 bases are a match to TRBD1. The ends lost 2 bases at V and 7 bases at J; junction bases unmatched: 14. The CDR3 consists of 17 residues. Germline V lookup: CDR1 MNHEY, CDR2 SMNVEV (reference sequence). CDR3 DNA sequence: TGTGCCAGCAGTTTAGGACTCACAGGGGGCGTTTTCGTTGGCTACACCTTC. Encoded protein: CASSLGLTGGVFVGYTF.

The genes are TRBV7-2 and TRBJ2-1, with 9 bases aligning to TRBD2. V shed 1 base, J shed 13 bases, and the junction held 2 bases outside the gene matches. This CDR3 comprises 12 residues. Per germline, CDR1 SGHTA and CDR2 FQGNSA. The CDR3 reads CASSLVAGAQFF. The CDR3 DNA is TGTGCCAGCAGCTTAGTAGCGGGGGCCCAGTTCTTC.

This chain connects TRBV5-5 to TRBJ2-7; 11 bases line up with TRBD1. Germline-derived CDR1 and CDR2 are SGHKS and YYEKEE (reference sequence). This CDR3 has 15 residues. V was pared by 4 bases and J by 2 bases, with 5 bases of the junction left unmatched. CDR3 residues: CASSTRGQGAYEQYF. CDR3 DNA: TGTGCCAGCAGCACTAGGGGACAGGGGGCCTACGAGCAGTACTTC. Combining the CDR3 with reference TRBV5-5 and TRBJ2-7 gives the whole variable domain DAGVTQSPTHLIKTRGQQVTLRCSPISGHKSVSWYQQVLGQGPQFIFQYYEKEERGRGNFPDRFSARQFPNYSSELNVNALLLGDSALYLCASSTRGQGAYEQYFGPGTRLTVT.

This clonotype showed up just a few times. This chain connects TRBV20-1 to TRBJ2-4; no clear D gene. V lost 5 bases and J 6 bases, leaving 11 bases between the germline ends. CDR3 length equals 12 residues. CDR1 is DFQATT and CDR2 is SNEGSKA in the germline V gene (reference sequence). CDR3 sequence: CSAAEVANIQYF. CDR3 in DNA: TGCAGTGCTGCCGAGGTCGCAAACATTCAGTACTTC.

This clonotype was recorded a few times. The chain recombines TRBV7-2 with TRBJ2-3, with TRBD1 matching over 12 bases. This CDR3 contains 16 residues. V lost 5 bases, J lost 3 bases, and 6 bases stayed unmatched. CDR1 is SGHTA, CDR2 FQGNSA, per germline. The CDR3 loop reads CASSPGTGGFTDTQYF. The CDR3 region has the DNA TGTGCCAGCAGCCCCGGGACAGGGGGCTTTACAGATACGCAGTATTTT.

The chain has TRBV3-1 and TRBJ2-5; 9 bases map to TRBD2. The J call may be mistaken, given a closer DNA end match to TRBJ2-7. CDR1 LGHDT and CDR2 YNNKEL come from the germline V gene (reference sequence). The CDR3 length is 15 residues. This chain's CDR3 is CASSQDWRGGREQYF. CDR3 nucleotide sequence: TGTGCCAGCAGCCAAGATTGGCGGGGGGGCCGCGAGCAGTACTTC.

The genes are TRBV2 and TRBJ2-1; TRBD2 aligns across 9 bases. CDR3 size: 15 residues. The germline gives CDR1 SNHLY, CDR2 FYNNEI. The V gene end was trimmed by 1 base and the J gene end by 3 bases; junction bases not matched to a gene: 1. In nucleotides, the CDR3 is TGTGCCAGCAGTGAAGGGACTAGCGACTACAATGAGCAGTTCTTC. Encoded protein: CASSEGTSDYNEQFF. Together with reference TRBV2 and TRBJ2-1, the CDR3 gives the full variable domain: EPEVTQTPSHQVTQMGQEVILRCVPISNHLYFYWYRQILGQKVEFLVSFYNNEISEKSEIFDDQFSVERPDGSNFTLKIRSTKLEDSAMYFCASSEGTSDYNEQFFGPGTRLTVL.

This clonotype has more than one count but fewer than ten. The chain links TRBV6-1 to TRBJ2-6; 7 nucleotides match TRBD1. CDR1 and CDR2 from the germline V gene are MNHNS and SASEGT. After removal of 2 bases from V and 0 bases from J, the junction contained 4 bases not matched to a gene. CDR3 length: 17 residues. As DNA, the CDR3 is TGTGCCAGCAGTGAATTTCCAGGGGGCTCTGGGGCCAACGTCCTGACTTTC. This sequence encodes CASSEFPGGSGANVLTF.

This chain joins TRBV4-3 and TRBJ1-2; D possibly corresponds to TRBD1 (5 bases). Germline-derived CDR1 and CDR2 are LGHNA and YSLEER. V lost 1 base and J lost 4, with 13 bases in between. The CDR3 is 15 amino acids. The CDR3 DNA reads TGCGCCAGCAGCCAAGCGAGGGGTTTGGTCTATGGCTACACCTTC. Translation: CASSQARGLVYGYTF.

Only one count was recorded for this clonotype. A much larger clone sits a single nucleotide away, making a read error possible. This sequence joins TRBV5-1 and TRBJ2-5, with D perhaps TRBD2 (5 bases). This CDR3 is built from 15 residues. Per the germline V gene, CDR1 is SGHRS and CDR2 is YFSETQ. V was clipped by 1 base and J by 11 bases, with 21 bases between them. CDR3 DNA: TGCGCCAGCAGCTTGAGCGGCTACTCCTACAATGAGCAGTACTTC. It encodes CASSLSGYSYNEQYF.

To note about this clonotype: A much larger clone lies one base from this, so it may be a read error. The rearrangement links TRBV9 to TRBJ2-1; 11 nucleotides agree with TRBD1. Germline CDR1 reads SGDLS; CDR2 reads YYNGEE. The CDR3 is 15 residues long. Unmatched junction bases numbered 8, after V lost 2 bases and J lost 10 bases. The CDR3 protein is CASSVEPGQGGEQFF. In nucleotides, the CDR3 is TGTGCCAGCAGCGTGGAACCGGGACAGGGGGGCGAGCAGTTCTTC.